The 13 T cell receptor beta chains reported below all come from one sample, sequenced in a study of PD-L1 blockade in urothelial cancer. This sample's time point: peripheral blood 6 weeks after treatment start. The table came from immunoSEQ multiplex PCR; TCRdb's copy has only in-frame clones and leaves some out. The repertoire holds some 120,000 clones, with 80% to 95% as singletons. Sample: PBMCs, taken around atezolizumab (anti-PD-L1) treatment. These receptors all stem from a man between 60 and 70 years old with urothelial cancer.

The CDR3 coding sequence is TGTGCCAGTAGTTCGCCCCGGGTCCCCTCCAAGATGAACACTGAAGCTTTCTTT. As protein: CASSSPRVPSKMNTEAFF. The rearrangement uses TRBV19 and TRBJ1-1, with D unclear. The V end was cut by 5 bases, the J end by 0 bases, with 22 bases between. The CDR3 has 18 amino acids. CDR1 and CDR2 from the germline V gene are LNHDA and SQIVND (reference sequence).

This clone came up a few times. The V gene is TRBV5-4, the J gene TRBJ1-1, with D possibly being TRBD1 (5 bases). This CDR3 is built from 14 residues. Germline V gives CDR1 SGHNT, CDR2 YYREEE (reference sequence). The V end was cut by 6 bases, the J end by 5 bases, with 17 bases between. Here the CDR3 reads CASILNGGGTEAFF. The CDR3 DNA reads as TGTGCCAGCATCCTGAACGGGGGAGGAACTGAAGCTTTCTTT.

The chain combines TRBV2 with TRBJ2-3; D is possibly TRBD1 (6 bases). This CDR3 is built from 12 residues. Trimming pared 5 bases from V and 7 bases from J, leaving 10 bases between. In germline, CDR1 is SNHLY, CDR2 FYNNEI. CDR3 bases: TGTGCCAGCAGTCGGGACAAATATACGCAGTATTTT. Its translation: CASSRDKYTQYF.

This chain connects TRBV28 to TRBJ2-2, with 10 bases aligning to TRBD1. CDR3 length equals 15 residues. The germline V gene has CDR1 MDHEN and CDR2 SYDVKM. Germline trimming cut 6 bases from V and 5 bases from J; bases unmatched to any gene: 6. The CDR3 sequence is CASRGPGQGTGELFF. The CDR3 DNA reads as TGTGCCAGCAGGGGACCGGGACAGGGGACCGGGGAGCTGTTTTTT.

The rearrangement uses TRBV5-6 and TRBJ1-1; D may be TRBD1 (6 bases). Trimming removed 2 bases at V and 3 bases at J, with 17 bases between. Germline CDR1 reads SGHDT; CDR2 reads YYEEEE. The CDR3 runs 16 residues. CDR3 nucleotides: TGTGCCAGCAGCTTAGGGGGAAGTGACAGGTACACTGAAGCTTTCTTT. Translating gives CASSLGGSDRYTEAFF.

This clone was seen a single time. This chain links TRBV18 with TRBJ1-3, with D tentatively TRBD1 (5 bases). Germline V gene data show CDR1 as KGHSH and CDR2 as LQKENI. V gave up 3 bases and J gave up 0 bases, with 9 bases separating them. This CDR3 has 15 residues. The CDR3 DNA is TGTGCCAGCTCACCGTTCGACAGCTCTGGAAACACCATATATTTT. Amino acids: CASSPFDSSGNTIYF.

In this sample, this clone turned up a few times. CDR3 sequence reads: CAWTGTGLGTEAFF. CDR3 nucleotide sequence: TGTGCCTGGACCGGGACAGGGTTGGGCACTGAAGCTTTCTTT. The rearrangement links TRBV30 to TRBJ1-1, with TRBD1 identical over 9 bases. CDR3 length equals 14 residues. Germline loops: CDR1 GTSNPN, CDR2 SVGIG (reference sequence). J lost 4 bases, V lost 4 bases, and 7 bases had no gene match.

This clone has a single count. At the DNA level, this CDR3 is encoded by other sequences in the same sample as well. The V call is TRBV9, the J call TRBJ1-4, with 8 nucleotides matching TRBD1. The V segment lost 3 bases and the J segment 7 bases; nucleotides outside the gene matches: 5. The germline V gene has CDR1 SGDLS and CDR2 YYNGEE. The CDR3 consists of 14 residues. The CDR3 DNA follows: TGTGCCAGCAGCGCTGACAGGGGAGGTGAAAAACTGTTTTTT. This translates into CASSADRGGEKLFF.

This clone was seen more than once but under ten times. V and J are TRBV6-5 and TRBJ2-7; D remains unclear. V was cut by 8 bases and J by 7 bases, with 24 bases left in between. CDR3 length equals 15 residues. CDR1 is MNHEY and CDR2 is SVGAGI in the germline V gene. CDR3 sequence: CASQKVLRRGSEQYF. The DNA for the CDR3 is TGTGCCAGCCAAAAGGTGCTCCGAAGAGGAAGTGAGCAGTACTTC.

The rearrangement joins TRBV6-1 to TRBJ2-5; D gene uncertain. CDR3 size: 16 residues. Germline V gives CDR1 MNHNS, CDR2 SASEGT. Between the trimmed V and J ends, which lost 4 bases and 5 bases, there was a span of 20 bases. This chain's CDR3 is CASSAGASSLGETQYF. The DNA for the CDR3 is TGTGCCAGCAGTGCAGGCGCCTCCTCTCTTGGGGAGACCCAGTACTTC.

This sequence joins TRBV4-2 and TRBJ1-2; the D is unclear. There are 12 residues in the CDR3. Germline-derived CDR1 and CDR2 are LGHNA and YNFKEQ. The V gene lost 1 base and the J gene lost 2 bases, with 2 bases spanning the gap. The CDR3 loop reads CASSQANYGYTF. CDR3 nucleotide sequence: TGTGCCAGCAGCCAAGCAAACTATGGCTACACCTTC.

The chain has TRBV5-5 and TRBJ1-2, with D possibly being TRBD1 (6 bases). The V gene lost 7 bases and the J gene lost 7 bases, with 29 bases spanning the gap. The germline CDR1 and CDR2 sequences are SGHKS and YYEKEE (reference sequence). The CDR3 extends over 17 amino acids. The CDR3, as DNA: TGTGCCAGCGACGAAGGGGGGGAACAGGGAAGTTTACGTGGCTACACCTTC. Translating it yields CASDEGGEQGSLRGYTF.

This clone was found once. CDR3 coding DNA: TGCGCCAGCAGCGGAGGGACAGCCCGATCCTATGGCTACACCTTC. Protein: CASSGGTARSYGYTF. The rearrangement uses TRBV5-1 and TRBJ1-2; 7 bases fit TRBD1. The germline CDR1 and CDR2 sequences are SGHRS and YFSETQ. The CDR3 consists of 15 residues. V lost 4 bases and J lost 4; bases outside the gene matches: 10. Full variable domain (outside the CDR3, taken from reference TRBV5-1 and TRBJ1-2): KAGVTQTPRYLIKTRGQQVTLSCSPISGHRSVSWYQQTPGQGLQFLFEYFSETQRNKGNFPGRFSGRQFSNSRSEMNVSTLELGDSALYLCASSGGTARSYGYTFGSGTRLTVV.